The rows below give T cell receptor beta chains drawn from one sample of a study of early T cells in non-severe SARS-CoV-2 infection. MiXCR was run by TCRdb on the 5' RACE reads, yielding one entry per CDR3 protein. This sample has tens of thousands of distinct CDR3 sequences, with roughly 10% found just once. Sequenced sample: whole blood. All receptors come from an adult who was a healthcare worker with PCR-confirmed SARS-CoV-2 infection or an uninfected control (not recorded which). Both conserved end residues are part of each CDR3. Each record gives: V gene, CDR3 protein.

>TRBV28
CASSRDSNSPLHF
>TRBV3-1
CASRRAEGQGLNEQFF
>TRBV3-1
CASSQFDEQYF
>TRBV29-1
CSVVGNTYEQYF
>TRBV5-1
CASSLELGEGGTEAFF
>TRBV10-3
CAISESPEWEGYNEQFF
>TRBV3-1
CASSQDLRVWEQYF
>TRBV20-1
CSARVRAQGRYSPLHF
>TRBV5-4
CASSLQGPTYEQYF
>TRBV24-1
CATSEGTGGQFF
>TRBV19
CASSISQARSYNSPLHF